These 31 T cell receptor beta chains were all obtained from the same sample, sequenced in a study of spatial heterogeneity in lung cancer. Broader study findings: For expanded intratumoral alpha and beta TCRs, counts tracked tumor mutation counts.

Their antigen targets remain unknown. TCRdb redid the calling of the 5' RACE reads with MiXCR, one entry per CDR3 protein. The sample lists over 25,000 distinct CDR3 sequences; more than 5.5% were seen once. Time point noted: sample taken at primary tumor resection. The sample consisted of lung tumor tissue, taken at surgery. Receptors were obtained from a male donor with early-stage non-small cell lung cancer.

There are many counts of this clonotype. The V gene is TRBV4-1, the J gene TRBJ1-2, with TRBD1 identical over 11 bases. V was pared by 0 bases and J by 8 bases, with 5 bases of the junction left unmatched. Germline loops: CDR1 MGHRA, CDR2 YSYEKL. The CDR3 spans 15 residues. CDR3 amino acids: CASSQDGQGAGGYTF. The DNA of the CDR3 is TGCGCCAGCAGCCAAGATGGACAGGGGGCAGGCGGCTACACCTTC.

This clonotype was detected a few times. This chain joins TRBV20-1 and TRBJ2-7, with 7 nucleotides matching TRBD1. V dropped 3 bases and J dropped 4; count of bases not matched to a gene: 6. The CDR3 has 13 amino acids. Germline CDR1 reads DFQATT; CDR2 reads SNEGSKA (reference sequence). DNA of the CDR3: TGCAGTGCTAGCGGGACAGTAGGATACGAGCAGTACTTC. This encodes CSASGTVGYEQYF.

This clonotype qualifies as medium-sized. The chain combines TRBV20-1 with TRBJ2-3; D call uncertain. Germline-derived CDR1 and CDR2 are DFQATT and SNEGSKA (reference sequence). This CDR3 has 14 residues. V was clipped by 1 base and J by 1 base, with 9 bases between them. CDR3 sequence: CSARALDGTDTQYF. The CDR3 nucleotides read TGCAGTGCTAGAGCCTTGGACGGCACAGATACGCAGTATTTT.

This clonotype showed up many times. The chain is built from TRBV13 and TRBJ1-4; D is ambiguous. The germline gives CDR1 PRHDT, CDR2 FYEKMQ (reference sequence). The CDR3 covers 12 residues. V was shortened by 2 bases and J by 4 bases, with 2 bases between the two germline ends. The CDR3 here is CASSLNNEKLFF. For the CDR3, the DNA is TGTGCCAGCAGCTTAAATAATGAAAAACTGTTTTTT.

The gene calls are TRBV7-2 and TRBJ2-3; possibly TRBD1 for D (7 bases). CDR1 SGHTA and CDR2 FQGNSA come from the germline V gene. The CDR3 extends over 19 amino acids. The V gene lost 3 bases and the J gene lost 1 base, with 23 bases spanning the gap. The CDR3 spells CASSFPVWGRTGGTDTQYF. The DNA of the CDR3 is TGTGCCAGCAGCTTCCCCGTATGGGGGAGGACAGGAGGCACAGATACGCAGTATTTT.

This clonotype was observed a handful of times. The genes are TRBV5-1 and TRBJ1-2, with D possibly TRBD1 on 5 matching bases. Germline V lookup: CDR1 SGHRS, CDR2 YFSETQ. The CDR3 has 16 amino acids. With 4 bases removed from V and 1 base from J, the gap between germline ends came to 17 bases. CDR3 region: CASSQEGPLFNYGYTF. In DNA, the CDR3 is TGCGCCAGCAGCCAGGAGGGACCCTTATTTAACTATGGCTACACCTTC.

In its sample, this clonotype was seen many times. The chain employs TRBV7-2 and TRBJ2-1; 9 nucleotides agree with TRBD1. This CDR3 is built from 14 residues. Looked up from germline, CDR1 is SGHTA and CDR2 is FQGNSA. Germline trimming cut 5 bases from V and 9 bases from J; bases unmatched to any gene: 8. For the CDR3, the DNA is TGTGCCAGCAGCAGATCTACAGGGGGCACTGAGCAGTTCTTC. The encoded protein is CASSRSTGGTEQFF.

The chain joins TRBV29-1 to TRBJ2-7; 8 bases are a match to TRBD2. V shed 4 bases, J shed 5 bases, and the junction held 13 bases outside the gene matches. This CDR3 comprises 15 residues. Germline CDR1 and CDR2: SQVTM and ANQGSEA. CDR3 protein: CSVVRKGRAGDEQYF. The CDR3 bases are TGCAGCGTTGTTAGAAAGGGGCGAGCGGGGGACGAGCAGTACTTC.

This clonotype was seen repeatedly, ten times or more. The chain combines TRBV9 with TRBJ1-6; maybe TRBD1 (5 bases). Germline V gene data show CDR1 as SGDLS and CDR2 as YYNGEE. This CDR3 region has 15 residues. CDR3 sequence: CTGTSGGGDNSPLHF. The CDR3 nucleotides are TGTACTGGTACCAGCGGCGGAGGGGACAATTCACCCCTCCACTTT.

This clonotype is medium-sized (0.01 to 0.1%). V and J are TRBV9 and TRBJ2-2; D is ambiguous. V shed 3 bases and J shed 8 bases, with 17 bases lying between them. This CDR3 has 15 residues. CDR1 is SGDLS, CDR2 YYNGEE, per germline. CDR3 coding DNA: TGTGCCAGCAGCGATACTTGGGTTTTACCAGGGGAGCTGTTTTTT. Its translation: CASSDTWVLPGELFF.

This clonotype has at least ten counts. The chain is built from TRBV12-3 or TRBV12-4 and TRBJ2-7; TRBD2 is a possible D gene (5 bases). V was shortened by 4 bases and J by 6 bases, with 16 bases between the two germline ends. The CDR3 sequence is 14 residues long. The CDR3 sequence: CASSSSYLSGEQYF. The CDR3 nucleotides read TGTGCCAGCAGTTCTAGCTACCTCTCGGGCGAGCAGTACTTC.

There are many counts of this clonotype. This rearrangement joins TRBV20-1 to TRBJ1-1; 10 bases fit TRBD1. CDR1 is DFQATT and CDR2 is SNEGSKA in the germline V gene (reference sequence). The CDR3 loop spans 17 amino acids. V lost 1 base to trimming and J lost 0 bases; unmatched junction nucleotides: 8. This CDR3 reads CSARAMAGQGLNTEAFF. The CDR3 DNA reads TGCAGTGCTAGAGCCATGGCGGGACAGGGGCTGAACACTGAAGCTTTCTTT.

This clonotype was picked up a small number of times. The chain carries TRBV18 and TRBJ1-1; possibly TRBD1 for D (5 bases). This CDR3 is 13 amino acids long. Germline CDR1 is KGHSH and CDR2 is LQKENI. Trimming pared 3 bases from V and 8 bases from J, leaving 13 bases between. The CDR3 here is CASSPGGLREAFF. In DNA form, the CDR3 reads TGTGCCAGCTCACCCGGGGGATTAAGGGAAGCTTTCTTT. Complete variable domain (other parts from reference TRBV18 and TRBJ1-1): NAGVMQNPRHLVRRRGQEARLRCSPMKGHSHVYWYRQLPEEGLKFMVYLQKENIIDESGMPKERFSAEFPKEGPSILRIQQVVRGDSAAYFCASSPGGLREAFFGQGTRLTVV.

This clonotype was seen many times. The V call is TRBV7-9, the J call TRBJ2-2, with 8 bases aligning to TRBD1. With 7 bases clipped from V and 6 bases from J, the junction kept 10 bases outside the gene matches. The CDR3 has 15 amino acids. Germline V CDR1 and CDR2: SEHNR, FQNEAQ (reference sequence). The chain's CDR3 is CASTIADREAGELFF. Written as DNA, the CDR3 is TGTGCCAGCACCATTGCGGACAGGGAGGCCGGGGAGCTGTTTTTT.

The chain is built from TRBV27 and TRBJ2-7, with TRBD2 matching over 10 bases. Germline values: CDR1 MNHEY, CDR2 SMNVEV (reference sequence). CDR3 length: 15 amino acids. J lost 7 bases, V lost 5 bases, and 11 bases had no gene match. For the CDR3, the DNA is TGTGCCAGCAGTGGCCTAGCGGGGGCCTCTGGGGAGCAGTACTTC. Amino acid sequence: CASSGLAGASGEQYF.

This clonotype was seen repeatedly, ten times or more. Written as DNA, the CDR3 is TGTGCCACCAGTGATTGGACAGGGTTAGATACGCAGTATTTT. Protein product: CATSDWTGLDTQYF. The V and J genes are TRBV24-1 and TRBJ2-3; TRBD1 aligns across 8 bases. Germline CDR1 is KGHDR and CDR2 is SFDVKD. This CDR3 has 14 residues. The junction had 2 bases not matched to a gene; V was cut back by 2 bases and J by 5 bases.

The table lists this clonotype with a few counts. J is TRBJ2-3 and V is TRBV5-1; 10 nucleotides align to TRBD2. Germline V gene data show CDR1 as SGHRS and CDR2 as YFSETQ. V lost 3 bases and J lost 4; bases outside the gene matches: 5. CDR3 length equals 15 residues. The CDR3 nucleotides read TGCGCCAGCAGCTCGGAGCTAGCGGGGGCAGATACGCAGTATTTT. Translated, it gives CASSSELAGADTQYF.

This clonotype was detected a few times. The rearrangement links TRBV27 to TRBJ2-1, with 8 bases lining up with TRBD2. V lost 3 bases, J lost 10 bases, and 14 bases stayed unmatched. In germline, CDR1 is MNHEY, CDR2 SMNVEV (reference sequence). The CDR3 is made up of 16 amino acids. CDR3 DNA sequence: TGTGCCAGCAGTTTGAGCCGAGCGGGGGCCTTTCAGGAGCAGTTCTTC. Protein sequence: CASSLSRAGAFQEQFF.

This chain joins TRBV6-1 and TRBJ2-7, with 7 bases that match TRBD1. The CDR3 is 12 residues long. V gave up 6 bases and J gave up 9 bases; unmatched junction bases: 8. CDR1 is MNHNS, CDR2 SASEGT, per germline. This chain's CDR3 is CASRQTGRAQYF. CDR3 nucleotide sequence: TGTGCCAGCAGGCAGACAGGGCGAGCGCAGTACTTC.

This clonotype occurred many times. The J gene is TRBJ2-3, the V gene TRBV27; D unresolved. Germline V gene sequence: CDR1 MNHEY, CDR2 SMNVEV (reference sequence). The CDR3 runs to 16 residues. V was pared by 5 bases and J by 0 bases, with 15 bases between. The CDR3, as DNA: TGTGCCAGCAGTAGAAACTCCGCTTGGAGCACAGATACGCAGTATTTT. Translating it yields CASSRNSAWSTDTQYF.

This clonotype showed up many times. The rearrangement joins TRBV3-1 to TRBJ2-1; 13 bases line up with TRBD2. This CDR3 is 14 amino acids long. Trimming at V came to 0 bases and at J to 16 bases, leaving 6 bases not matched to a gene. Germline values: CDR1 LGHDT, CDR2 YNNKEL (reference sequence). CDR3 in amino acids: CASSQDTSGGAHFF. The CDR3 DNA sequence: TGTGCCAGCAGCCAAGATACTAGCGGGGGGGCTCATTTCTTC.

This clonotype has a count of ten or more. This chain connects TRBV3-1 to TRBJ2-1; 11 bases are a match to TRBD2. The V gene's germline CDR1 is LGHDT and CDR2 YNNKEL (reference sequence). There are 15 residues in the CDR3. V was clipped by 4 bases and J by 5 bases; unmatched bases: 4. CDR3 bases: TGTGCCAGCAGCCCCCGACTAGCGGGGAACAATGAGCAGTTCTTC. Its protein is CASSPRLAGNNEQFF.

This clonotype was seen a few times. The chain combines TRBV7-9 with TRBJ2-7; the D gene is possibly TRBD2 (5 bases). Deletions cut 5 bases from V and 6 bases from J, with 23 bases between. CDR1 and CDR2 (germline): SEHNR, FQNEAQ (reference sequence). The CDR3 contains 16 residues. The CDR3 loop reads CASSNRVPGSAGEQYF. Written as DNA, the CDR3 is TGTGCCAGCAGCAACCGAGTACCGGGGTCTGCCGGCGAGCAGTACTTC.

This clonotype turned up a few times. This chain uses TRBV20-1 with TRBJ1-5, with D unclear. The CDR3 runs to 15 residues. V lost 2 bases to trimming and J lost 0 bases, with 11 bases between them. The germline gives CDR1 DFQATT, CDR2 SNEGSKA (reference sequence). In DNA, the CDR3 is TGCAGTGCTAGACCTCACACCTATAGCAATCAGCCCCAGCATTTT. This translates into CSARPHTYSNQPQHF.

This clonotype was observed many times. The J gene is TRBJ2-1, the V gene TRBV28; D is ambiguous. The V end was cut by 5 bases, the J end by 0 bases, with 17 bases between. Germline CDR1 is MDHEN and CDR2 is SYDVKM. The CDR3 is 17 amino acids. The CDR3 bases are TGTGCCAGCAGTCCCCTAGACACCCCAATCTCCTACAATGAGCAGTTCTTC. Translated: CASSPLDTPISYNEQFF.

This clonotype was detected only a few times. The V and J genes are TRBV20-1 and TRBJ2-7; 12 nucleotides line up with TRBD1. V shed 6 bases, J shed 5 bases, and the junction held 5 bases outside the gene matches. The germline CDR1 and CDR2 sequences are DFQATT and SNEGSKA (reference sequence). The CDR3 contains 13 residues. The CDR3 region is CSAPGTGGHEQYF. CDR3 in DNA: TGCAGTGCACCCGGGACAGGGGGCCACGAGCAGTACTTC.

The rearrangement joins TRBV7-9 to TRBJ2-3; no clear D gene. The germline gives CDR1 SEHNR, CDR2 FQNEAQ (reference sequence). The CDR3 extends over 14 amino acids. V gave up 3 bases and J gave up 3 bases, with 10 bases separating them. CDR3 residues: CASSFQRRTDTQYF. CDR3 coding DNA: TGTGCCAGCAGCTTTCAGCGCCGAACAGATACGCAGTATTTT.

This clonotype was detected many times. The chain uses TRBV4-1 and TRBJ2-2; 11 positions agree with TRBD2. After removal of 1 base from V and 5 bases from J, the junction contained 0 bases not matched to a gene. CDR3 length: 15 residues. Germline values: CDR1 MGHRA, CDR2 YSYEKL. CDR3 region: CASSQGLAGTGELFF. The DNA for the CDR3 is TGCGCCAGCAGCCAAGGACTAGCGGGGACCGGGGAGCTGTTTTTT.

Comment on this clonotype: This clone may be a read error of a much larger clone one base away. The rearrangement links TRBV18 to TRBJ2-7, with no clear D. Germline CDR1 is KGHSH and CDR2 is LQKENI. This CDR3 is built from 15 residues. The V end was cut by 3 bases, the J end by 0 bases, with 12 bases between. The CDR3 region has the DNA TGTGCCAGCTCACCTAACTACGGCAGCTCCTACGAGCAGTACTTC. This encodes CASSPNYGSSYEQYF.

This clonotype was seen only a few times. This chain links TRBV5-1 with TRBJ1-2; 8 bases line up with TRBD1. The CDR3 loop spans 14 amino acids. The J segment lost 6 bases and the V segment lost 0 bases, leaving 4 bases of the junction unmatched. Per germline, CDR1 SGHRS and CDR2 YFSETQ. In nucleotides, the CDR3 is TGCGCCAGCAGCTTGGGCGGACAGGGCGATGGCTACACCTTC. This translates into CASSLGGQGDGYTF.

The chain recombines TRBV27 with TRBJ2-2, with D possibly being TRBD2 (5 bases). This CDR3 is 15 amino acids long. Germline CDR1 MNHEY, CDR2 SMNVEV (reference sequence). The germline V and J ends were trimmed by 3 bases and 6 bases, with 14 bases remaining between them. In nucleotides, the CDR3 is TGTGCCAGCAGTTTTTGGAGGCTAGGGTCCGGGGAGCTGTTTTTT. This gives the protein CASSFWRLGSGELFF.